A single sample gave rise to the 9 T cell receptor beta chains below, sequenced in a study of T cells in Graves' hyperthyroidism and ophthalmopathy. RNA transcripts gave rise to amplified TCR beta CDR3 regions. The TCR CDR3 was amplified in a first-round RT-PCR using the HTBI primer set. TCRdb used MiXCR to reprocess the multiplex PCR reads, holding one entry per CDR3 protein. This table has about 540,000 distinct CDR3 sequences, about half appearing once. The sequenced sample was peripheral blood or thyroid tissue (not recorded which). The receptors originated from a woman in her late teens or twenties with Graves' hyperthyroidism.

This clonotype came up once. This chain's CDR3 is CASSLELAGNQETQYF. The DNA of the CDR3 is TGTGCCAGCAGCTTAGAACTAGCGGGAAACCAAGAGACCCAGTACTTC. This sequence joins TRBV5-6 and TRBJ2-5; 10 bases are a match to TRBD2. Germline CDR1 SGHDT, CDR2 YYEEEE. Trimming took 2 bases from V and 0 from J; bases not matched to a gene: 4. This CDR3 comprises 16 residues.

This clonotype was detected ten times or more. The chain has TRBV7-2 and TRBJ2-7, with 8 bases aligning to TRBD1. The CDR3 length is 14 residues. Trimming cost V 5 bases and J 5 bases; bases outside gene matches: 8. Germline loops: CDR1 SGHTA, CDR2 FQGNSA. This CDR3 reads CASSPPGTGHEQYF. As DNA, the CDR3 is TGTGCCAGCAGCCCCCCGGGGACAGGCCACGAGCAGTACTTC.

This clonotype was observed many times. This chain uses TRBV20-1 with TRBJ1-5; D possibly corresponds to TRBD1 (6 bases). CDR1 is DFQATT and CDR2 is SNEGSKA in the germline V gene (reference sequence). This CDR3 spans 16 amino acids. Trimming shortened V by 6 bases and J by 0 bases, and 18 bases separated the two germline ends. CDR3 DNA sequence: TGCAGTGCCAACCGGGACACGGACTATAGCAATCAGCCCCAGCATTTT. It specifies CSANRDTDYSNQPQHF.

The rearrangement links TRBV7-2 to TRBJ1-6; D remains unclear. Trimming took 4 bases from V and 8 from J, leaving 6 bases between them. This CDR3 comprises 12 residues. Germline V gives CDR1 SGHTA, CDR2 FQGNSA. CDR3 DNA sequence: TGTGCCAGCAGCTCCCTTGATTCACCCCTCCACTTT. Protein product: CASSSLDSPLHF. Combining the CDR3 with reference TRBV7-2 and TRBJ1-6 gives the whole variable domain GAGVSQSPSNKVTEKGKDVELRCDPISGHTALYWYRQSLGQGLEFLIYFQGNSAPDKSGLPSDRFSAERTGGSVSTLTIQRTQQEDSAVYLCASSSLDSPLHFGNGTRLTVT.

The chain combines TRBV29-1 with TRBJ1-1, with 8 positions matching TRBD1. The CDR3 contains 14 residues. CDR1 is SQVTM, CDR2 ANQGSEA, per germline. The V segment lost 5 bases and the J segment 5 bases; nucleotides outside the gene matches: 10. In DNA, the CDR3 is TGCAGCGTTTCGACAGGGGCGGATTTTACTGAAGCTTTCTTT. It codes for CSVSTGADFTEAFF.

The chain employs TRBV2 and TRBJ1-2; the D gene is possibly TRBD1 (6 bases). The CDR3 is 17 residues long. Germline CDR1 reads SNHLY; CDR2 reads FYNNEI. V lost 4 bases and J 1 base, leaving 19 bases between the germline ends. CDR3 sequence (DNA): TGTGCCAGCAGTGTCGGGACATTGGAGGGGATTAACTATGGCTACACCTTC. The encoded protein is CASSVGTLEGINYGYTF.

There are many counts of this clonotype. The rearrangement joins TRBV7-2 to TRBJ2-7; 12 positions agree with TRBD2. The CDR3 contains 15 residues. The germline CDR1 and CDR2 sequences are SGHTA and FQGNSA. The junction had 5 bases not matched to a gene; V was cut back by 4 bases and J by 4 bases. DNA of the CDR3: TGTGCCAGCAGCTCTGGACTAGCGGGACCATACGAGCAGTACTTC. Protein sequence: CASSSGLAGPYEQYF.

This clonotype was observed at least ten times. This CDR3 reads CAINDRVGTEAFF. The DNA of the CDR3 is TGTGCCATCAACGACAGGGTCGGCACTGAAGCTTTCTTT. V gene TRBV10-3 combines with J gene TRBJ1-1, with 7 bases fitting TRBD1. The V gene end was trimmed by 7 bases and the J gene end by 4 bases; junction bases not matched to a gene: 6. The CDR3 runs to 13 residues. Germline V gene lookup returns CDR1 ENHRY and CDR2 SYGVKD.

The sample holds many counts of this clonotype. The chain uses TRBV7-6 and TRBJ2-7; D gene uncertain. This CDR3 region has 13 residues. V lost 0 bases and J 6 bases, leaving 9 bases between the germline ends. Germline assignment: CDR1 SGHVS and CDR2 FNYEAQ. The CDR3 DNA sequence: TGTGCCAGCAGCTTAGCTGGTGGCTCCGAGCAGTACTTC. Residues: CASSLAGGSEQYF. The full variable domain, rest sourced from reference TRBV7-6 and TRBJ2-7, is GAGVSQSPRYKVTKRGQDVALRCDPISGHVSLYWYRQALGQGPEFLTYFNYEAQQDKSGLPNDRFSAERPEGSISTLTIQRTEQRDSAMYRCASSLAGGSEQYFGPGTRLTVT.